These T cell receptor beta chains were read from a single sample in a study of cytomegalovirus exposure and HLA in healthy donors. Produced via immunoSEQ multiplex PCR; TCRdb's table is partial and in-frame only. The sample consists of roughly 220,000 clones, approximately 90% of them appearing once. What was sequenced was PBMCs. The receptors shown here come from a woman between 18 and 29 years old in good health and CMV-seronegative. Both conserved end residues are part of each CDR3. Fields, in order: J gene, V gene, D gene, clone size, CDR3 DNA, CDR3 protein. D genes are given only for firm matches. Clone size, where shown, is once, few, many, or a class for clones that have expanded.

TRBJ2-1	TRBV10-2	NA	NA	TGCGCCAGCAGTGAGTCGGCGGAACTCAGCAATGAGCAGTTCTTC	CASSESAELSNEQFF
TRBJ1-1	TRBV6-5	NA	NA	TGTGCCGCGAGTCGGGGAGGGGGTCGTAACACTGAAGCTTTCTTT	CAASRGGGRNTEAFF
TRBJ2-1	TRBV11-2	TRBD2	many	TGTGCCAGCAGCTTAGCGGCGGGAGGTTACAATGAGCAGTTCTTC	CASSLAAGGYNEQFF
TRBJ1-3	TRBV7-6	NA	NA	TGTGCCAGCAGCAGTTTGGAGTCTGGAAACACCATATATTTT	CASSSLESGNTIYF
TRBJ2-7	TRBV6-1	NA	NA	TGTGCCAGCAGTGAAGGACCGAGCGGGGAGCAGTACTTC	CASSEGPSGEQYF
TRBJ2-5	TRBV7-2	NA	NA	TGTGCCAGCAGCTCCTGGCGGGGGACCCAGTACTTC	CASSSWRGTQYF
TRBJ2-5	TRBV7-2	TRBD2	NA	TGTGCCAGCAGCCCCCCGGCGGGCGGGAGGGGTGAGACCCAGTACTTC	CASSPPAGGRGETQYF
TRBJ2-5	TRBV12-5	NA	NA	TGTGCTAGTGGTTTGGTATTGGGGCTGGTCCAGGAGACCCAGTACTTC	CASGLVLGLVQETQYF
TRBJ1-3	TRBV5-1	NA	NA	TGCGCCAGCAGCTATCCCGACAGAGGAAACACCATATATTTT	CASSYPDRGNTIYF
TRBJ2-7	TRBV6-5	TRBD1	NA	TGTGCCAGCAAACAGGGGGCCTCCTACGAGCAGTACTTC	CASKQGASYEQYF
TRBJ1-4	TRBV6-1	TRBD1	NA	TGTGCCAGCCGACTGACAGGGGAAAATGAAAAACTGTTTTTT	CASRLTGENEKLFF
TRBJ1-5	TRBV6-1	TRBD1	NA	TGTGCCAGCAGTGATGGGACAGGGCATCGCAATCAGCCCCAGCATTTT	CASSDGTGHRNQPQHF
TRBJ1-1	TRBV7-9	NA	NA	TGTGCCAGCCGGCAGGGCTTTAGTTTGAACACTGAAGCTTTCTTT	CASRQGFSLNTEAFF
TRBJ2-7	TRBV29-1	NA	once	TGCAGCGTTGCGAAGGTAGCGGAGCACTACGAGCAGTACTTC	CSVAKVAEHYEQYF
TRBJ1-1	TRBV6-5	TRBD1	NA	TGTGCCAGCAGCTCCCTGGGACAGAGTTTTGAAGCTTTCTTT	CASSSLGQSFEAFF
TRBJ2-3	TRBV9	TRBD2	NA	TGTGCCAGCAGCTCACGCCCGGGACTAGCGTTCACAGATACGCAGTATTTT	CASSSRPGLAFTDTQYF
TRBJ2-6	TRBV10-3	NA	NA	TGTGCCATCAGTGACAGGGGCTCTGGGGCCAACGTCCTGACTTTC	CAISDRGSGANVLTF
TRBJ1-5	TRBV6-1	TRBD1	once	TGTGCCAGCAGAGTGGACAGGGGCCATCAGCCCCAGCATTTT	CASRVDRGHQPQHF
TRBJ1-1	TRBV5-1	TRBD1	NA	TGCGCCAGCAGACTAAACCAGGGGGACACTGAAGCTTTCTTT	CASRLNQGDTEAFF
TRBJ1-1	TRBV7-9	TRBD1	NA	TGTGCCAGCAGCCCCCGGGACAGGGGGACTGAAGCTTTCTTT	CASSPRDRGTEAFF
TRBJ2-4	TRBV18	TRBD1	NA	TGTGCCAGCTCACGGACAGGGAAGAACATTCAGTACTTC	CASSRTGKNIQYF
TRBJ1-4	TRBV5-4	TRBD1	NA	TGTGCCAGCAGCTACCGACAGGGAAGGGCGGGTAATGAAAAACTGTTTTTT	CASSYRQGRAGNEKLFF
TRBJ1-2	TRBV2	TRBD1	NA	TGTGCCAGCAGCTCCGACAGGGTAAATAGCTACACCTTC	CASSSDRVNSYTF
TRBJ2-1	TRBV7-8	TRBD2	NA	TGTGCCAGCAGTCGCGGGAGATTGACCTACAATGAGCAGTTCTTC	CASSRGRLTYNEQFF
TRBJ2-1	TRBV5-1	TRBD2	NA	TGCGCCAGCAGCTCCGGGACTAGCGGTCGCAATGAGCAGTTCTTC	CASSSGTSGRNEQFF
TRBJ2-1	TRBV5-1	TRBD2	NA	TGCGCCAGCAGCAGGGGACTAGCGGGAGGGCTAGATGAGCAGTTCTTC	CASSRGLAGGLDEQFF
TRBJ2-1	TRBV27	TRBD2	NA	TGTGCCAGCAGCACAACCGGGACTAGCTCCTACAATGAGCAGTTCTTC	CASSTTGTSSYNEQFF
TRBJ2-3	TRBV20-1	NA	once	TGCAGTGCTTCCTTCGGGGATACGCAGTATTTT	CSASFGDTQYF
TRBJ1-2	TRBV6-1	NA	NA	TGTGCCAGCAGACCCGACAGTGGAGCTAACTATGGCTACACCTTC	CASRPDSGANYGYTF
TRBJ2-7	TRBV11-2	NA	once	TGTGCCAGCAGCCCCATTACAATATCTCCAGGGGACTACGAGCAGTACTTC	CASSPITISPGDYEQYF
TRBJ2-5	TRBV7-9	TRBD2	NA	TGTGCCAGCAGCTTAGCGAGGCGCGGGCCGGGGGGAGAGACCCAGTACTTC	CASSLARRGPGGETQYF
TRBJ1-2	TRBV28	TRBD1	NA	TGTGCCAGCAGTTTAGCACGAGACAGGGGCGGCTACACCTTC	CASSLARDRGGYTF
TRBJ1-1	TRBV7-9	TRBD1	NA	TGTGCCAGCAGCTTAGCCCCGGGACAGGGGATCACTGAAGCTTTCTTT	CASSLAPGQGITEAFF
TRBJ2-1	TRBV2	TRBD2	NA	TGTGCCAGCATTATAGCGGGCGGACGAGCCCGGTTCTTC	CASIIAGGRARFF
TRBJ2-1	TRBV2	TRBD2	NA	TGTGCCAGCAGTGAGGCGACTAGCGGGAGTTTCGAGTTCTTC	CASSEATSGSFEFF
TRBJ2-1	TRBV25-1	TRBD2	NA	TGTGCCAGCAGTGACCCAACTAGCGGGAGGGCCCACAATGAGCAGTTCTTC	CASSDPTSGRAHNEQFF
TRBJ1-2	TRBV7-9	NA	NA	TGTGCCAGCAGCTTAAGGACATACTATGGCTACACCTTC	CASSLRTYYGYTF
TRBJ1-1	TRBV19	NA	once	TGTGCCAGTCGTGCGGACCATGGGAGCACTGAAGCTTTCTTT	CASRADHGSTEAFF
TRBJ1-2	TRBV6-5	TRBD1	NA	TGTGCCAGCAGTTCCAACCCAACAGGGGAATTTAGCTACACCTTC	CASSSNPTGEFSYTF
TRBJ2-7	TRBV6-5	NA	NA	TGTGCCAGCAGTCCGACAGTATACGCCGGCTACGAGCAGTACTTC	CASSPTVYAGYEQYF
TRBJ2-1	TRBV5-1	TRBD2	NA	TGCGCCAGCAGCTTCCCGACTAGCGCCTCTACAAGCTCCTACAATGAGCAGTTCTTC	CASSFPTSASTSSYNEQFF
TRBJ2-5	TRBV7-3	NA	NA	TGTGCCAGCAGCCTCCCGCCGGAGGAGACCCAGTACTTC	CASSLPPEETQYF
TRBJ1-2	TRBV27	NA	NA	TGTGCCAGCAGGACGGGCAGGGGAGCCTATGGCTACACCTTC	CASRTGRGAYGYTF
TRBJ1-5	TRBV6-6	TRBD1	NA	TGTGCCAGCAGTGGGGGACAGACTAGCAATCAGCCCCAGCATTTT	CASSGGQTSNQPQHF
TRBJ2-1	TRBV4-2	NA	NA	TGTGCCAGCAGCCAACGACCCCCAAGCAGCGAGAACTACAATGAGCAGTTCTTC	CASSQRPPSSENYNEQFF